This T cell receptor (beta chain) was identified in a study of blood T cell repertoires in COVID-19. On the study more broadly: Sources were T cells, B-cell-depleted T cells, or PBMCs; the material itself was cDNA or gDNA.

The ends were cut back, 2 bases at V and 10 bases at J, with 15 bases in the middle. Germline V gene sequence: CDR1 SGHTA, CDR2 FQGNSA. This CDR3 region has 15 residues. Here immunoSEQ multiplex PCR was the method, and the copy in TCRdb shows in-frame clones only, minus some. This sample has some 200,000 clones, with around 82% found just once. V usage is TRBV7-2 and J usage is TRBJ1-6; the D gene is possibly TRBD1 (5 bases). This TCR was recovered from a woman between 40 and 55 years old with acute COVID-19. The sample consisted of PBMCs or T cells enriched from blood (not recorded which). The DNA of the CDR3 is TGTGCCAGCAGCTTACCGCGCAGGGAGGGATCACCCCTCCACTTT. Its protein product is CASSLPRREGSPLHF.